The 20 T cell receptor beta chains in this list originate from one sample, sequenced in a study of cytomegalovirus exposure and HLA in healthy donors (dated by TCRdb to 2016 to 2017). Library preparation employed the immunoSEQ multiplex PCR assay. Held by TCRdb, this immuneACCESS table contains in-frame sequences only and omits some clones. Under half of the omission traces to an unresolved V gene where checked; the cause of the rest is unknown. This sample gives 190,000 or so clones in total; 80% to 85% of them show up just once. The ten largest account for about 2.8% of the sample. Sequenced input: PBMCs. The receptor source for this set is a woman younger than 30 in good health and CMV-seropositive.

The sample holds a few counts of this clone. The chain couples TRBV19 to TRBJ1-5; TRBD1 aligns across 9 bases. The CDR3 extends over 14 amino acids. The germline V gene encodes CDR1 LNHDA and CDR2 SQIVND (reference sequence). After removal of 3 bases from V and 7 bases from J, the junction contained 4 bases not matched to a gene. Written as DNA, the CDR3 is TGTGCCAGTAGTATCGGGACAGGGTGGCAGCCCCAGCATTTT. It codes for CASSIGTGWQPQHF.

The rearrangement links TRBV4-3 to TRBJ1-5, with 9 bases fitting TRBD1. The V and J ends lost 4 bases and 7 bases, in that order; junction bases with no gene match: 8. Per the germline V gene, CDR1 is LGHNA and CDR2 is YSLEER. This CDR3 region has 15 residues. DNA of the CDR3: TGCGCCAGCAGCCGGGACCGACAGGGGGACCAGCCCCAGCATTTT. It codes for CASSRDRQGDQPQHF.

The CDR3 DNA reads TGCGCCAGCAGGACCGGAAAAGGACAGTCATACGAGCAGTACTTC. The encoded protein is CASRTGKGQSYEQYF. The chain links TRBV23-1 to TRBJ2-7; D is possibly TRBD1 (6 bases). TRBV23-1 is treated as an ORF (open reading frame) with a function not yet certain. With 6 bases removed from V and 4 bases from J, the gap between germline ends came to 19 bases. There are 15 residues in the CDR3.

This chain uses TRBV6-5 with TRBJ1-1; 7 bases are a match to TRBD1. From germline, CDR1 is MNHEY and CDR2 SVGAGI. There are 15 residues in the CDR3. V trimming: 6 bases; J trimming: 1 base; junction bases outside the gene matches: 8. CDR3 bases: TGTGCCAGCAGGCTCCAGGACAGGCAGAACACTGAAGCTTTCTTT. Translation: CASRLQDRQNTEAFF.

This clone came up a few times. This rearrangement joins TRBV6-5 to TRBJ1-1; D is possibly TRBD1 (5 bases). CDR3 length equals 13 residues. Germline V gene data show CDR1 as MNHEY and CDR2 as SVGAGI. The ends were cut back, 8 bases at V and 0 bases at J, with 10 bases in the middle. The CDR3 is CASFPGVNTEAFF. The CDR3 DNA reads TGTGCCAGCTTCCCGGGGGTGAACACTGAAGCTTTCTTT.

This clone was recorded once. This rearrangement joins TRBV30 to TRBJ2-1; 12 bases align to TRBD2. Germline V gives CDR1 GTSNPN, CDR2 SVGIG (reference sequence). CDR3 size: 14 residues. V lost 4 bases and J lost 7; bases outside the gene matches: 5. The CDR3 DNA follows: TGTGCCTGGACACCTAGCGGGGGGGCAAATGAGCAGTTCTTC. Protein product: CAWTPSGGANEQFF.

This sequence joins TRBV7-8 and TRBJ2-1; 9 bases match TRBD2. The CDR3 covers 16 residues. After removal of 5 bases from V and 5 bases from J, the junction contained 10 bases not matched to a gene. CDR1 is SGHVS, CDR2 FQNEAQ, per germline. CDR3 nucleotides: TGTGCCAGCAGCCCGCGAACTAGCGGGTGGGACAATGAGCAGTTCTTC. It yields the protein CASSPRTSGWDNEQFF. The full variable domain, in which reference TRBV7-8 and TRBJ2-1 provide the parts outside the CDR3, is GAGVSQSPRYKVAKRGQDVALRCDPISGHVSLFWYQQALGQGPEFLTYFQNEAQLDKSGLPSDRFFAERPEGSVSTLKIQRTQQEDSAVYLCASSPRTSGWDNEQFFGPGTRLTVL.

The chain has TRBV4-1 and TRBJ2-3; 11 bases fit TRBD2. The CDR3 runs to 17 residues. The germline gives CDR1 MGHRA, CDR2 YSYEKL. The DNA for the CDR3 is TGCGTTATACAGCGGGTGACTAGCGGGGCGAGACCCGGTACGCAGTATTTT. Translation: CVIQRVTSGARPGTQYF.

The genes are TRBV6-1 and TRBJ1-2; the D is unclear. Germline lookup yields CDR1 MNHNS and CDR2 SASEGT. V gave up 2 bases and J gave up 4 bases, with 17 bases separating them. The CDR3 runs 16 residues. The CDR3 protein is CASSEYRGMGSYGYTF. In DNA form, the CDR3 reads TGTGCCAGCAGTGAATATCGTGGTATGGGCAGCTATGGCTACACCTTC.

The chain employs TRBV2 and TRBJ1-2, with TRBD1 identical over 9 bases. Trimming took 8 bases from V and 8 from J; bases not matched to a gene: 9. Germline assignment: CDR1 SNHLY and CDR2 FYNNEI. The CDR3 loop spans 13 amino acids. CDR3 nucleotides: TGTGCCAGCCGCCGGGACAGGGATAGCGGCTACACCTTC. Encoded protein: CASRRDRDSGYTF.

The chain carries TRBV19 and TRBJ2-7, with D perhaps TRBD1 (6 bases). This CDR3 region has 13 residues. V was pared by 0 bases and J by 6 bases, with 9 bases between. The germline gives CDR1 LNHDA, CDR2 SQIVND (reference sequence). The CDR3 here is CASSIESRGEQYF. The CDR3 DNA is TGTGCCAGTAGTATAGAAAGCAGGGGCGAGCAGTACTTC.

This sequence joins TRBV4-2 and TRBJ2-5; 9 bases fit TRBD1. J gave up 4 bases and V 0 bases, and 3 bases lay outside the gene matches. CDR1 is LGHNA and CDR2 is YNFKEQ in the germline V gene. The CDR3 extends over 15 amino acids. CDR3 amino acids: CASSQENRGRETQYF. Here the CDR3 DNA reads TGTGCCAGCAGCCAAGAGAACAGGGGGCGAGAGACCCAGTACTTC.

This chain connects TRBV11-1 to TRBJ2-1; D gene unclear. Germline CDR1 is SGHAT and CDR2 is FQDESV (reference sequence). The length of the CDR3 is 12 residues. Between the trimmed V and J ends, which lost 4 bases and 4 bases, there was a span of 5 bases. The CDR3 coding sequence is TGTGCCAGCAGCTCTCCGTACAATGAGCAGTTCTTC. It is translated as CASSSPYNEQFF.

The chain combines TRBV6-6 with TRBJ2-7; D might be TRBD1 (6 bases). Germline V gene sequence: CDR1 MNHNY, CDR2 SVGAGI (reference sequence). The CDR3 covers 14 residues. V shed 9 bases and J shed 2 bases, with 17 bases lying between them. The CDR3 bases are TGTGCCAGTTCCCTCGACCCAGGGGCCTACGAGCAGTACTTC. As protein: CASSLDPGAYEQYF.

CDR3 amino acids: CASSLNSYYGYTF. In nucleotides, the CDR3 is TGTGCCAGCAGCTTAAATTCCTACTATGGCTACACCTTC. The chain has TRBV7-6 and TRBJ1-2; D is unclear. Trimming took 2 bases from V and 3 from J, leaving 7 bases between them. Germline values: CDR1 SGHVS, CDR2 FNYEAQ. The CDR3 length is 13 residues.

The chain uses TRBV29-1 and TRBJ1-2; TRBD1 might be the D (5 bases). CDR3 length: 11 residues. Germline V gives CDR1 SQVTM, CDR2 ANQGSEA. V was shortened by 4 bases and J by 7 bases, with 10 bases between the two germline ends. The CDR3 DNA follows: TGCAGCGTTGCTGGGGCCCGTGGCTACACCTTC. Translating it yields CSVAGARGYTF.

This chain connects TRBV29-1 to TRBJ1-2; TRBD1 is a possible D gene (6 bases). Germline values: CDR1 SQVTM, CDR2 ANQGSEA. The CDR3 contains 13 residues. Trimming cost V 7 bases and J 4 bases, with 16 bases left between them. CDR3 in amino acids: CSDHRASGYGYTF. The CDR3 DNA sequence: TGCAGCGATCACAGGGCGAGTGGCTATGGCTACACCTTC.

This sequence joins TRBV5-1 and TRBJ2-3; perhaps TRBD2 as D (6 bases). This CDR3 is 15 amino acids long. V lost 0 bases, J lost 1 base, and 9 bases lay in between. Germline V gives CDR1 SGHRS, CDR2 YFSETQ. The CDR3 bases are TGCGCCAGCAGCTTGGAAGGGAGGCGCACAGATACGCAGTATTTT. Translation: CASSLEGRRTDTQYF.

The chain links TRBV7-3 to TRBJ1-1; 7 positions match TRBD1. The CDR3 is made up of 15 amino acids. Per germline, CDR1 SGHTA and CDR2 FQGTGA. V dropped 2 bases and J dropped 2; count of bases not matched to a gene: 5. The CDR3 spells CASSLETGRNTEAFF. The CDR3 nucleotides are TGTGCCAGCAGCTTAGAGACAGGGAGAAACACTGAAGCTTTCTTT.

The chain joins TRBV19 to TRBJ1-1, with TRBD1 matching 7 bases. CDR1 LNHDA and CDR2 SQIVND come from the germline V gene (reference sequence). Unmatched junction bases numbered 8, after V lost 10 bases and J lost 0 bases. The CDR3 length is 14 residues. The CDR3 sequence is CATDLTGLNTEAFF. DNA for the CDR3: TGTGCCACCGACCTGACAGGGCTGAACACTGAAGCTTTCTTT.